Listed below are T cell receptor beta chains from one sample, sequenced in a study of T cell responses to AZD1222 COVID-19 vaccine. Repertoires were generated with immunoSEQ multiplex PCR, while TCRdb's copy carries only in-frame clones and drops some. The sample holds about 110,000 clones; approximately 90% are singletons and the top ten take less than 2.5%. Here the sequenced sample was peripheral blood, taken 28 days after the second AZD1222 dose. These receptor sequences come from an adult who received the AZD1222 COVID-19 vaccine. CDR3s include the opening cysteine and the closing phenylalanine or tryptophan. The D gene is left open where the match is weak. A row's size may be missing; if present it is once, few, many or a size class.

D gene: TRBD1
V gene: TRBV7-6
J gene: TRBJ2-1
clone size: .
CDR3 protein: CASSAGTGSNNEQFF
CDR3 DNA: TGTGCCAGCAGCGCCGGGACAGGGAGTAACAATGAGCAGTTCTTC

D gene: .
V gene: TRBV10-3
J gene: TRBJ1-3
clone size: few
CDR3 protein: CAISDGLSGDESGNTIYF
CDR3 DNA: TGTGCCATCAGTGACGGGCTATCAGGGGATGAGTCTGGAAACACCATATATTTT

D gene: .
V gene: TRBV29-1
J gene: TRBJ1-2
clone size: .
CDR3 protein: CSFKSNYGYTF
CDR3 DNA: TGCAGTTTCAAGTCTAACTATGGCTACACCTTC

D gene: .
V gene: TRBV11-3
J gene: TRBJ1-1
clone size: .
CDR3 protein: CASSLGRQEKPFF
CDR3 DNA: TGTGCCAGCAGCTTGGGGAGGCAAGAAAAACCTTTCTTT

D gene: TRBD2
V gene: TRBV11-2
J gene: TRBJ2-7
clone size: once
CDR3 protein: CASSLAGTSSYEQYF
CDR3 DNA: TGTGCCAGCAGCTTAGCAGGGACTAGCTCCTACGAGCAGTACTTC

D gene: TRBD2
V gene: TRBV20-1
J gene: TRBJ2-1
clone size: few
CDR3 protein: CSASSGGRATNEQFF
CDR3 DNA: TGCAGTGCTAGTAGTGGCGGGAGGGCCACCAATGAGCAGTTCTTC

D gene: TRBD1
V gene: TRBV12-3/TRBV12-4
J gene: TRBJ2-7
clone size: .
CDR3 protein: CASSLGTGGQYF
CDR3 DNA: TGTGCCAGCAGTTTAGGGACAGGTGGGCAGTACTTC

D gene: .
V gene: TRBV28
J gene: TRBJ1-3
clone size: .
CDR3 protein: CASSLDATGNTIYF
CDR3 DNA: TGTGCCAGCAGCCTAGACGCCACGGGAAACACCATATATTTT

D gene: .
V gene: TRBV5-1
J gene: TRBJ1-1
clone size: .
CDR3 protein: CASRSTGGTTEAFF
CDR3 DNA: TGCGCCAGCAGATCGACGGGGGGGACCACTGAAGCTTTCTTT

D gene: .
V gene: TRBV19
J gene: TRBJ1-6
clone size: .
CDR3 protein: CASSIKIAGSASLHF
CDR3 DNA: TGTGCCAGTAGTATAAAGATCGCCGGGTCCGCGTCCCTCCACTTT

D gene: .
V gene: TRBV21-1
J gene: TRBJ2-7
clone size: .
CDR3 protein: CASSKGGFGGGSSYEQYF
CDR3 DNA: .

D gene: TRBD1
V gene: TRBV27
J gene: TRBJ2-1
clone size: .
CDR3 protein: CASSALTGGNEQFF
CDR3 DNA: TGTGCCAGCAGCGCTCTGACAGGGGGCAATGAGCAGTTCTTC

D gene: TRBD2
V gene: TRBV3-1/TRBV3-2
J gene: TRBJ2-7
clone size: .
CDR3 protein: CASSQERGVSGRHYEQYF
CDR3 DNA: TGTGCCAGCAGCCAAGAGAGGGGTGTTAGCGGGAGGCACTACGAGCAGTACTTC

D gene: .
V gene: TRBV28
J gene: TRBJ2-2
clone size: .
CDR3 protein: CASSAGLNTGELFF
CDR3 DNA: TGTGCCAGCTCGGCGGGTTTGAACACCGGGGAGCTGTTTTTT

D gene: TRBD2
V gene: TRBV25-1
J gene: TRBJ2-5
clone size: once
CDR3 protein: CASSDPRASGSQTQYF
CDR3 DNA: TGTGCCAGCAGTGACCCTCGGGCTAGCGGGAGTCAGACCCAGTACTTC

D gene: TRBD1
V gene: TRBV9
J gene: TRBJ1-1
clone size: .
CDR3 protein: CASSVDRGLNTEAFF
CDR3 DNA: TGTGCCAGCAGCGTAGACAGGGGCCTGAACACTGAAGCTTTCTTT

D gene: .
V gene: TRBV13
J gene: TRBJ1-3
clone size: .
CDR3 protein: CASSGQRGSGNTIYF
CDR3 DNA: TGTGCCAGCAGCGGACAGAGGGGCTCTGGAAACACCATATATTTT

D gene: TRBD2
V gene: TRBV4-3
J gene: TRBJ2-7
clone size: .
CDR3 protein: CASSQGTSGAFYEQYF
CDR3 DNA: TGCGCCAGCAGCCAAGGGACTAGCGGAGCATTCTACGAGCAGTACTTC

D gene: .
V gene: TRBV5-5
J gene: TRBJ1-2
clone size: .
CDR3 protein: CASGGGGVYGYTF
CDR3 DNA: TGTGCCAGCGGCGGAGGAGGGGTCTATGGCTACACCTTC

D gene: .
V gene: TRBV5-6
J gene: TRBJ2-2
clone size: .
CDR3 protein: CASSFWVGFSNTGELFF
CDR3 DNA: TGTGCCAGCAGCTTCTGGGTTGGATTCTCGAACACCGGGGAGCTGTTTTTT

D gene: TRBD1
V gene: TRBV6-5
J gene: TRBJ1-2
clone size: few
CDR3 protein: CASRETGGAYGYTF
CDR3 DNA: TGTGCCAGCAGAGAGACAGGGGGGGCGTATGGCTACACCTTC

D gene: TRBD1
V gene: TRBV28
J gene: TRBJ2-1
clone size: .
CDR3 protein: CASSSPGQSLNEQFF
CDR3 DNA: TGTGCCAGCAGTTCTCCGGGACAGAGTCTCAATGAGCAGTTCTTC

D gene: .
V gene: TRBV20-1
J gene: TRBJ1-5
clone size: .
CDR3 protein: CSASSGAGQPQHF
CDR3 DNA: TGCAGTGCTAGTTCAGGGGCAGGTCAGCCCCAGCATTTT

D gene: TRBD1
V gene: TRBV28
J gene: TRBJ1-2
clone size: .
CDR3 protein: CASSWGQGYGYTF
CDR3 DNA: TGTGCCAGCAGTTGGGGACAGGGCTATGGCTACACCTTC

D gene: .
V gene: TRBV23-1
J gene: TRBJ2-7
clone size: .
CDR3 protein: CASSQSGDIYEQYF
CDR3 DNA: TGCGCCAGCAGTCAATCGGGGGACATTTACGAGCAGTACTTC

D gene: .
V gene: TRBV7-3
J gene: TRBJ2-7
clone size: once
CDR3 protein: CASSLNGGSQQYF
CDR3 DNA: TGTGCCAGCAGCTTAAATGGAGGGAGTCAGCAGTACTTC

D gene: TRBD1
V gene: TRBV28
J gene: TRBJ2-1
clone size: once
CDR3 protein: CASMSTDRVVGLEQFF
CDR3 DNA: TGTGCCAGCATGTCCACCGACAGGGTTGTAGGTCTTGAGCAGTTCTTC

D gene: .
V gene: TRBV2
J gene: TRBJ1-2
clone size: few
CDR3 protein: CASSEGQAFYGYTF
CDR3 DNA: TGTGCCAGCAGTGAAGGGCAGGCCTTCTATGGCTACACCTTC